The 18 T cell receptor beta chains in this list originate from one sample, sequenced in a study of blood T cells in healthy people across ages. Alongside a J-beta primer mix, a sample-barcoded 5' primer served in a second PCR lasting about 7 to 11 cycles. In TCRdb, the 5' RACE reads were re-called with MiXCR into one record per CDR3 protein. The sample holds hundreds of thousands of distinct CDR3 sequences, 20% to 30% seen once. The data also belong to a second study, concerning T cells of mothers and their children.

The source material was blood. These TCRs come from a boy between 10 and 17 years old in good health.

This clonotype has a handful of counts. For the CDR3, the DNA is TGTGCCAGCAGCGTAGGGGCGGGAGGGCCCACAGATACGCAGTATTTT. The encoded protein is CASSVGAGGPTDTQYF. V usage is TRBV9 and J usage is TRBJ2-3; TRBD2 agrees at 9 bases. Germline V gene data show CDR1 as SGDLS and CDR2 as YYNGEE. The CDR3 contains 16 residues. The V and J ends lost 0 bases and 2 bases, in that order; junction bases with no gene match: 4.

This clonotype was detected only a few times. This chain joins TRBV29-1 and TRBJ2-2, with a tentative D call TRBD2 (5 bases). This CDR3 has 13 amino acids. Germline CDR1 reads SQVTM; CDR2 reads ANQGSEA. Trimming removed 5 bases at V and 2 bases at J, with 9 bases between. The chain's CDR3 is CSVRLQNTGELFF. The CDR3 bases are TGCAGCGTTAGACTACAAAACACCGGGGAGCTGTTTTTT.

The rearrangement links TRBV5-1 to TRBJ2-5, with D tentatively TRBD1 (6 bases). The V gene's germline CDR1 is SGHRS and CDR2 YFSETQ. The CDR3 sequence is 14 residues long. V was cut by 6 bases and J by 5 bases, with 17 bases left in between. The CDR3 reads CASKEQGIAETQYF. In nucleotides, the CDR3 is TGCGCCAGCAAGGAACAGGGCATTGCGGAGACCCAGTACTTC.

The chain is built from TRBV29-1 and TRBJ1-1; TRBD1 might be the D (5 bases). Germline-derived CDR1 and CDR2 are SQVTM and ANQGSEA. V was cut by 1 base and J by 4 bases, with 10 bases left in between. CDR3 length: 13 amino acids. DNA of the CDR3: TGCAGCGTTGAAGGTACAGGTGGCACTGAAGCTTTCTTT. Its translation is CSVEGTGGTEAFF.

This clonotype has just a few counts. V is TRBV28 and J is TRBJ2-3, with D possibly being TRBD1 or TRBD2 (6 bases each). Germline V gives CDR1 MDHEN, CDR2 SYDVKM. The CDR3 is 15 residues long. V was shortened by 6 bases and J by 0 bases, with 13 bases between the two germline ends. The CDR3 spells CASSTRGPSTDTQYF. CDR3 nucleotides: TGTGCCAGCAGCACCCGGGGGCCTAGCACAGATACGCAGTATTTT.

The table lists this clonotype with a few counts. The genes are TRBV20-1 and TRBJ1-1; D not resolved. CDR1 is DFQATT and CDR2 is SNEGSKA in the germline V gene (reference sequence). V was trimmed by 6 bases and J by 4 bases, leaving 15 bases between them. This CDR3 contains 13 residues. The CDR3 spells CSAPLVTGTEAFF. The CDR3, as DNA: TGCAGTGCCCCGCTGGTCACGGGCACTGAAGCTTTCTTT.

The CDR3 reads CATLGLENTGELFF. The CDR3 nucleotides read TGTGCTACTCTAGGGCTGGAGAACACCGGGGAGCTGTTTTTT. The V gene is TRBV6-2 or TRBV6-3, the J gene TRBJ2-2, with D uncertain. The CDR3 is 14 amino acids. In germline, CDR1 is MNHEY, CDR2 SVGEGT.

Only a few counts were recorded for this clonotype. The J gene is TRBJ2-5, the V gene TRBV4-1; D possibly corresponds to TRBD1 (6 bases). Trimming shortened V by 5 bases and J by 1 base, and 14 bases separated the two germline ends. Germline V CDR1 and CDR2: MGHRA, YSYEKL. The CDR3 covers 15 residues. CDR3 loop: CASSSSTGSQETQYF. CDR3 DNA: TGCGCCAGCAGCTCCTCGACAGGTTCCCAAGAGACCCAGTACTTC.

This clonotype was detected only a few times. This chain joins TRBV28 and TRBJ2-5; weak D call: TRBD2 (5 bases). Trimming cost V 7 bases and J 0 bases, with 12 bases left between them. This CDR3 region has 14 residues. CDR1 is MDHEN, CDR2 SYDVKM, per germline. This chain's CDR3 is CASTIPGYQETQYF. In DNA, the CDR3 is TGTGCCAGCACCATCCCGGGGTACCAAGAGACCCAGTACTTC. Full variable domain (missing parts from reference TRBV28 and TRBJ2-5): DVKVTQSSRYLVKRTGEKVFLECVQDMDHENMFWYRQDPGLGLRLIYFSYDVKMKEKGDIPEGYSVSREKKERFSLILESASTNQTSMYLCASTIPGYQETQYFGPGTRLLVL.

This clonotype showed up just a few times. The chain carries TRBV6-2 or TRBV6-3 and TRBJ1-1; 7 nucleotides match TRBD1. The CDR3 spans 11 residues. Germline trimming cut 9 bases from V and 6 bases from J; bases unmatched to any gene: 4. CDR1 and CDR2 (germline): MNHEY, SVGEGT. In DNA form, the CDR3 reads TGTGCCAGTATAACAGGGGCTGAAGCTTTCTTT. It translates to CASITGAEAFF.

This clonotype appeared a few times. The J gene is TRBJ2-1, the V gene TRBV7-2, with 9 bases that match TRBD2. Germline V CDR1 and CDR2: SGHTA, FQGNSA. V lost 5 bases and J lost 4; bases outside the gene matches: 6. There are 15 residues in the CDR3. The CDR3 is CASSLLAGKYNEQFF. Here the CDR3 DNA reads TGTGCCAGCAGCCTCCTAGCGGGGAAGTACAATGAGCAGTTCTTC.

This clonotype was seen more than once but under ten times. This chain uses TRBV9 with TRBJ1-2, with 11 bases identical to TRBD1. Germline V gene lookup returns CDR1 SGDLS and CDR2 YYNGEE. CDR3 length: 16 residues. The V gene end was trimmed by 2 bases and the J gene end by 4 bases; junction bases not matched to a gene: 7. The CDR3 sequence: CASSVSSGQGAYGYTF. In DNA, the CDR3 is TGTGCCAGCAGCGTTTCTTCAGGACAGGGGGCCTATGGCTACACCTTC.

DNA for the CDR3: TGTGCCAGCAGACTAGCGCTAACCTACGAGCAGTACTTC. This codes for CASRLALTYEQYF. V usage is TRBV6-6 and J usage is TRBJ2-7; 7 positions match TRBD2. Germline V gives CDR1 MNHNY, CDR2 SVGAGI (reference sequence). Trimming cost V 6 bases and J 2 bases; bases outside gene matches: 4. The CDR3 runs to 13 residues.

The sample holds a few counts of this clonotype. This sequence joins TRBV6-1 and TRBJ2-1, with 12 nucleotides matching TRBD2. V was clipped by 3 bases and J by 4 bases; unmatched bases: 4. Germline-derived CDR1 and CDR2 are MNHNS and SASEGT. The CDR3 is 16 residues long. This CDR3 reads CASSDLTSGSYNEQFF. The DNA of the CDR3 is TGTGCCAGCAGTGATCTGACTAGCGGGAGTTACAATGAGCAGTTCTTC.

The chain joins TRBV6-2 or TRBV6-3 to TRBJ2-3; D may be TRBD2 (6 bases). V lost 5 bases, J lost 7 bases, and 19 bases lay in between. This CDR3 is built from 15 residues. Germline CDR1 and CDR2: MNHEY and SVGEGT. The CDR3 spells CASSRASGDMNTQYF. The DNA for the CDR3 is TGTGCCAGCAGTAGGGCTTCGGGGGATATGAATACGCAGTATTTT.

This clonotype was observed a handful of times. The chain recombines TRBV3-1 with TRBJ2-7, with a tentative D call TRBD2 (6 bases). The V gene's germline CDR1 is LGHDT and CDR2 YNNKEL (reference sequence). Trimming removed 7 bases at V and 5 bases at J, with 9 bases between. The CDR3 consists of 11 residues. CDR3 protein: CASMGEDEQYF. The CDR3 DNA is TGTGCCAGCATGGGGGAGGACGAGCAGTACTTC.

A remark on this clonotype: A read error may produce the germline difference seen at one junction end. The gene calls are TRBV28 and TRBJ2-5, with TRBD2 identical over 8 bases. Germline values: CDR1 MDHEN, CDR2 SYDVKM. The CDR3 runs 15 residues. The CDR3 sequence is CASRPSGGPQETRYF. Written as DNA, the CDR3 is TGTGCCAGCAGGCCAAGCGGGGGCCCTCAAGAGACCCGGTACTTC.

The rearrangement uses TRBV7-8 and TRBJ1-6, with a tentative D call TRBD1 (5 bases). Germline V gene data show CDR1 as SGHVS and CDR2 as FQNEAQ. Trimming shortened V by 1 base and J by 10 bases, and 11 bases separated the two germline ends. The CDR3 contains 14 residues. The CDR3 nucleotides are TGTGCCAGCAGCTTAGGACAGCCTCGATCACCCCTCCACTTT. Its translation: CASSLGQPRSPLHF.